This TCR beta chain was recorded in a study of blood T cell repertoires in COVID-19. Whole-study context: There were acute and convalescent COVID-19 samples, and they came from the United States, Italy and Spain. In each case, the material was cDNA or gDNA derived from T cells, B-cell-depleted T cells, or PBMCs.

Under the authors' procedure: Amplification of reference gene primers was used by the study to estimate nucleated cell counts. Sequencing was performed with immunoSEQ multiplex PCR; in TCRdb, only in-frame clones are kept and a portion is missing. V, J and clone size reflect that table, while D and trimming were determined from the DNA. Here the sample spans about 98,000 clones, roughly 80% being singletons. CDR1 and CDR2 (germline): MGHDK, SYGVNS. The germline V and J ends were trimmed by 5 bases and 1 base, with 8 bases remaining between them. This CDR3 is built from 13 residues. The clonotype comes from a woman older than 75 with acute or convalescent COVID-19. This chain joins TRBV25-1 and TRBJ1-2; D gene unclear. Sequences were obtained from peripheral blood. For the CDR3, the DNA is TGTGCCAGCAGTCCCCGACTTAACTATGGCTACACCTTC. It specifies CASSPRLNYGYTF.